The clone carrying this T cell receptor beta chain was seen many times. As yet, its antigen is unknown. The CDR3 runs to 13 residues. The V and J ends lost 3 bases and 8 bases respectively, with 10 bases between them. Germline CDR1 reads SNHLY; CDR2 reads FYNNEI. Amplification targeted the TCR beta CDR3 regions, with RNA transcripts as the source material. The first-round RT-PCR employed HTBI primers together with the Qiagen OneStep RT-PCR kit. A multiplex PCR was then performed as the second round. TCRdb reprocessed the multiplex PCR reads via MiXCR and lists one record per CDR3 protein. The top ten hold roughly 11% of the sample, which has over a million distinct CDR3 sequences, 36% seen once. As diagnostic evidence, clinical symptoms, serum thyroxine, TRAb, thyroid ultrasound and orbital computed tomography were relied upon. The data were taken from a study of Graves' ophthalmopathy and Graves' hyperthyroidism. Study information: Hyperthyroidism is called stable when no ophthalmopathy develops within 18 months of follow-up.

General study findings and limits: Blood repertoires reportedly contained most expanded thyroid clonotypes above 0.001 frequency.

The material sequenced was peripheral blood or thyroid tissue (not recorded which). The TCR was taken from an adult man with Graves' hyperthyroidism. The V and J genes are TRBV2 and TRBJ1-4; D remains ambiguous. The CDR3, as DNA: TGTGCCAGCAGTGAGGCGTACGGAGAAAAACTGTTTTTT. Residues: CASSEAYGEKLFF.